This TCR beta chain stems from a study of blood T cell repertoires in COVID-19. Study-level background: Among Cohort 3 donors, those recovered had two negative PCRs, clearance, or symptom resolution. The analysed material was cDNA or gDNA that came from T cells, B-cell-depleted T cells, or PBMCs.

Data came from immunoSEQ multiplex PCR; TCRdb stores just in-frame clones and leaves some out. The table records over 200,000 clones, about 86% of them present only once. Participants, about 18 to 95 years old, spanned approximately 25 US areas. This clonotype was obtained from a woman aged 50 to 65 in a cohort exposed to, infected with or recovered from COVID-19 (not recorded which). Sequencing was performed on PBMCs or T cells enriched from blood (not recorded which).

In nucleotides, the CDR3 is TGTGCCAGCAGCTTCGATGAGAGAACCTACGAGCAGTACTTC. Protein sequence: CASSFDERTYEQYF. The V and J genes are TRBV5-4 and TRBJ2-7; D is unresolved. The V gene lost 2 bases and the J gene lost 2 bases, with 11 bases spanning the gap. The CDR3 runs 14 residues. Germline-derived CDR1 and CDR2 are SGHNT and YYREEE (reference sequence).